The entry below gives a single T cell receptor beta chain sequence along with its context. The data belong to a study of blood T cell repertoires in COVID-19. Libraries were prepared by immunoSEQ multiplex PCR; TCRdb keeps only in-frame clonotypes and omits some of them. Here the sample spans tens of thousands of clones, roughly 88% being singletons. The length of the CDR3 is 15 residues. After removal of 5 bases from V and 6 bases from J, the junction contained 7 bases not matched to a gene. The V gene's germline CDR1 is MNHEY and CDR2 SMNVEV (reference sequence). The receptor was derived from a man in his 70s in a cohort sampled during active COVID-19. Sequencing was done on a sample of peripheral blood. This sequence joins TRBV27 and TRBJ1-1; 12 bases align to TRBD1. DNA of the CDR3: TGTGCCAGCAGTGCCTCCGGGACAGGGGGCCCTGAAGCTTTCTTT. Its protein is CASSASGTGGPEAFF.